This T cell receptor beta chain was obtained from a study of early T cells in non-severe SARS-CoV-2 infection. On the study more broadly: Bulk RNA taken from unsorted whole blood was sequenced, leaving chains unpaired.

Unique molecular identifiers (one per individual cDNA molecule) were attached. Each CDR3 protein gets one entry after TCRdb re-called the 5' RACE reads with MiXCR. The sample has roughly 40,000 distinct CDR3 sequences, roughly 4.2% seen once. General observations from the study: There was a bias toward anti-spike CD8 responses in VDJdb matching, which missed private and CD4 specificities.

At least ten counts were recorded for this clonotype. Antigen specificity is unknown. Germline CDR1 reads MNHNY; CDR2 reads SVGAGI (reference sequence). V lost 6 bases, J lost 1 base, and 18 bases lay in between. This CDR3 has 16 amino acids. The sample consisted of whole blood. The TCR sequence derives from an adult who was a healthcare worker with PCR-confirmed SARS-CoV-2 infection or an uninfected control (not recorded which). V and J are TRBV6-6 and TRBJ1-2; tentative D call: TRBD1 (6 bases). The CDR3: CASRDSIGQLNYGYTF. CDR3 in DNA: TGTGCCAGCAGGGACTCGATAGGACAGCTTAACTATGGCTACACCTTC.